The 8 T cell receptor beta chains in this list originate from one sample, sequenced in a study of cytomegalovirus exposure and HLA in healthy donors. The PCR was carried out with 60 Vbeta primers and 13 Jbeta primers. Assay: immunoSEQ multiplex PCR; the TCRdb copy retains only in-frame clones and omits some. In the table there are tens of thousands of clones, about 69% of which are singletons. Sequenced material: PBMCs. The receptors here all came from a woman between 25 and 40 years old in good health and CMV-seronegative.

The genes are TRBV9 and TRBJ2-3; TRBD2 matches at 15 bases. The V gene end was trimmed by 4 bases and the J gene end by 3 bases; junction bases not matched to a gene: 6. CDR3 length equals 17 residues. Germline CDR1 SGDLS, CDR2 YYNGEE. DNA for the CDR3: TGTGCCAGCAGCCCAGGGACTAGCGGGAGGTGGACAGATACGCAGTATTTT. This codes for CASSPGTSGRWTDTQYF.

The CDR3 nucleotides are TGTGCCAGCAGTTCCGCGAGAGGGCCCAGCACAGATACGCAGTATTTT. It codes for CASSSARGPSTDTQYF. The genes are TRBV28 and TRBJ2-3; D is possibly TRBD2 (5 bases). V lost 4 bases and J lost 0, with 14 bases in between. The germline V gene encodes CDR1 MDHEN and CDR2 SYDVKM. The CDR3 is 16 amino acids.

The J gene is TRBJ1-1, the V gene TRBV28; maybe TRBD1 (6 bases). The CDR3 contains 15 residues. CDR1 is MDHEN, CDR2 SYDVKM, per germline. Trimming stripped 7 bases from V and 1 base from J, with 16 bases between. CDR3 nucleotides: TGTGCCAGCAAACCGTTACCCAGGGGGAACACTGAAGCTTTCTTT. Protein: CASKPLPRGNTEAFF.

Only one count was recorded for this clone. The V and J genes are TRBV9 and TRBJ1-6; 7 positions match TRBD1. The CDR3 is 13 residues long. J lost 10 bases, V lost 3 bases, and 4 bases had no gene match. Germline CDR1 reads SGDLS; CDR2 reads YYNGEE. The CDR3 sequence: CASSGQGTSPLHF. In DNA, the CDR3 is TGTGCCAGCAGCGGACAGGGAACCTCACCCCTCCACTTT.

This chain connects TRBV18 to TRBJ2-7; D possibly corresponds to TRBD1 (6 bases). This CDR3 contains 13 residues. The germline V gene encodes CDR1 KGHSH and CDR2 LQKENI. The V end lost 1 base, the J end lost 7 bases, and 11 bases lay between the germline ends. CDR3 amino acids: CASSPLGAGEQYV. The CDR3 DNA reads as TGTGCCAGCTCACCACTGGGGGCAGGAGAGCAGTACGTC.

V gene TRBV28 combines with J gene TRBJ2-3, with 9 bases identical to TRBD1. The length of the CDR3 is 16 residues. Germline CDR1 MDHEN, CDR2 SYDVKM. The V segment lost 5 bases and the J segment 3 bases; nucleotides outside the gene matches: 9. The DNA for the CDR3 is TGTGCCAGCAGTCCACCCACAGGGGGCGAAACAGATACGCAGTATTTT. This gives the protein CASSPPTGGETDTQYF.

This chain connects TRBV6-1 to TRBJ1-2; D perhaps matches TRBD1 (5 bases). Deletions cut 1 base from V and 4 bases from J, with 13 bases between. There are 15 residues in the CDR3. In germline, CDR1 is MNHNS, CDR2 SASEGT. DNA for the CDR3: TGTGCCAGCAGTGAAGTTCAAGGGGCGGCCTATGGCTACACCTTC. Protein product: CASSEVQGAAYGYTF.

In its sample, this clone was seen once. Here the CDR3 DNA reads TGTGCCAGCAGCCTTCCGGGACAGGGCCATATAATGGTCTACGAGCAGTACTTC. Its translation is CASSLPGQGHIMVYEQYF. The gene calls are TRBV5-6 and TRBJ2-5; 9 bases fit TRBD1. The J call may be incorrect, as the DNA end agrees better with TRBJ2-7. Germline V gives CDR1 SGHDT, CDR2 YYEEEE. CDR3 length: 18 amino acids.